This T cell receptor beta chain was obtained from a study of T cell repertoires in cytomegalovirus infection. Turning to the study itself: Public TCR beta signatures marked donors with CMV infection and the matching HLA. General study findings and limits: Summed frequency of public TCR beta families distinguished CMV carriers with the relevant HLA. Predominance within the ex vivo response was attributable to HLA-C-restricted CMV-specific TCR beta clonotypes.

As to this clonotype: What it binds is unknown.

MiXCR, applied by TCRdb to the reads, yields one record per CDR3 protein. The sample lists under 850,000 distinct CDR3 sequences; 35% to 45% were seen once. This sequence originates from a human donor in good health (CMV status not recorded). Some clones in this sample may be carry-over from other donors' samples. Sequencing was carried out using PBMCs.

The CDR3 DNA sequence: TGCAGCGCTTATGGGTGGGGTAATCAGCCCCAGCATTTT. This encodes CSAYGWGNQPQHF. This sequence joins TRBV29-1 and TRBJ1-5, with D unclear. Germline CDR1 is SQVTM and CDR2 is ANQGSEA. V was cut by 7 bases and J by 4 bases, with 14 bases left in between. The length of the CDR3 is 13 residues.